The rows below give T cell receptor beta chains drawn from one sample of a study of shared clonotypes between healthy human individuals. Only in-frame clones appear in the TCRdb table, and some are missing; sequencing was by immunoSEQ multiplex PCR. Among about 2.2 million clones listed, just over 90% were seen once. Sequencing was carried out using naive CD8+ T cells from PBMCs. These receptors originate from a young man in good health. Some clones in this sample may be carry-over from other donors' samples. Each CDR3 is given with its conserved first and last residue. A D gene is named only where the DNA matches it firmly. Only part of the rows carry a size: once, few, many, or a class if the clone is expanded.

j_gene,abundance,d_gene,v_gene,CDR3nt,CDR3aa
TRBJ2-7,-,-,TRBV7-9,TGTGCCAGCAGCTTAGTTGGCAGTATCACCCACGAGCAGTACTTC,CASSLVGSITHEQYF
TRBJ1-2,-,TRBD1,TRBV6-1,TGTGCCAGCAGTCCGACAGGGACTGTCTATGGCTACACCTTC,CASSPTGTVYGYTF
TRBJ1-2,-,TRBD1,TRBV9,TGTGCCAGCAGCGGGACAGGGGGCCCCGCTATCTCCTTC,CASSGTGGPAISF
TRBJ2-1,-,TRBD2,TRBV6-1,TGTGCCAGCACCGGGACTAGCGTGTACAATGAGCAGTTCTTC,CASTGTSVYNEQFF
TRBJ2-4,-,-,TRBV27,TGTGCCAGCACCACAAAAGGGGGGAACATTCAGTACTTC,CASTTKGGNIQYF
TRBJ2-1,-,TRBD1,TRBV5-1,TGCGCCAGCAGCTTGGATACAGGGGCTAGCTCCTACAATGAGCAGTTCTTC,CASSLDTGASSYNEQFF
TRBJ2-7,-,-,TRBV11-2,TGTGCCAGCAGCCTTTATAATTCCTACGAGCAGTACTTC,CASSLYNSYEQYF
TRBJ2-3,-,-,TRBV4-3,TGCGCCAGCAGCCAAAGTTTGGCGGGCCCGACGCAGTATTTT,CASSQSLAGPTQYF
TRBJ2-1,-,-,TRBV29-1,TGCGGGTGTAGCTCCTACAATGAGCAGTTCTTC,CGCSSYNEQFF
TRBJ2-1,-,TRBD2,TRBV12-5,TGTGCTAGTGGTTTCGGGACTAGCGGAAACAATGAGCAGTTCTTC,CASGFGTSGNNEQFF
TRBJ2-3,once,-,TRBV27,TGTGCCAGCAGTTTAGGAGGGGGCTCTGGAGATACGCAGTATTTT,CASSLGGGSGDTQYF
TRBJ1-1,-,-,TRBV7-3,TGTGCCAGCAGCGTAAGTGGAGGGAACACTGAAGCTTTCTTT,CASSVSGGNTEAFF
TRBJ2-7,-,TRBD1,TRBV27,TGTGCCAGCAGTTCGACAGGGTTACACGAGCAGTACTTC,CASSSTGLHEQYF
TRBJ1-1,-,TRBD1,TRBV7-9,TGTGCCAGCAGCTTAGGGGACAGGGGTAAAGCTTTCTTT,CASSLGDRGKAFF
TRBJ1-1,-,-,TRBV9,TGTGCCAGCTCCCGGCAGGGACCCACTGAAGCTTTCTTT,CASSRQGPTEAFF
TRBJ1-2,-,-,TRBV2,TGTGCCAGCAGTGAAGAGGCAAGGTCGGCTTACCCCCATAACTATGGCTACACCTTC,CASSEEARSAYPHNYGYTF
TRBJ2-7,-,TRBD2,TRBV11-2,TGTGCCAGCAGACGGAGCGGGAGCGCCTACGAGCAGTACTTC,CASRRSGSAYEQYF
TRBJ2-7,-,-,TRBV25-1,TGTGCCAGCATTACTCCCCGCCGTATGGTCTACGAGCAGTACTTC,CASITPRRMVYEQYF
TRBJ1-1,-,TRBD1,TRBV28,TGTGCCAGCAGTTTATTAGGACAGGTCGCCTGGAACACTGAAGCTTTCTTT,CASSLLGQVAWNTEAFF
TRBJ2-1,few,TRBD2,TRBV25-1,TGTGCCAGCAGTGATGCACGCCAACTAGCGGGAGTTCGTTGGGAGCAGTTCTTC,CASSDARQLAGVRWEQFF
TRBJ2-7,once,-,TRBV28,TGTGCCAGCAGTTTCTCTCATGAGCAGTACTTC,CASSFSHEQYF
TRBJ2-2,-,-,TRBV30,TGTGCCTGGAACCAGGGGTGGAACACCGGGGAGCTGTTTTTT,CAWNQGWNTGELFF
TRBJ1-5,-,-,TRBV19,TGTGCCAGTAGTACGGGACTCGGCAATCAGCCCCAGCATTTT,CASSTGLGNQPQHF
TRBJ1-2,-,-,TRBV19,TGTGCCAGTAGTATTTTGGCAGCCTCCTATGGCTACACCTTC,CASSILAASYGYTF
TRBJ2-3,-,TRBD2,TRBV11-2,TGTGCCAGCAGCCTACGGGCTAGCGGGAGGGGTACAGATACGCAGTATTTT,CASSLRASGRGTDTQYF
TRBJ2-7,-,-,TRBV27,TGTGCCAGCAGTTTCACAGGCCTTCCCTTTTACGAGCAGTACTTC,CASSFTGLPFYEQYF
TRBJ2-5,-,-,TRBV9,TGTGCCAGCAGCGCCAGGGGGGTTAGGCAAGAGACCCAGTACTTC,CASSARGVRQETQYF